These T cell receptor beta chains were read from a single sample in a study of T-cell reconstitution after alpha-beta-depleted transplantation in children. TCRdb fed the PCR reads into MiXCR, producing one record per CDR3 protein. This table holds over 45,000 distinct CDR3 sequences, 44% found once. The source was PBMCs, mostly from graft donor cells, collected 360 days after TCRalphabeta/CD19-depleted stem cell transplant. These receptors were collected from a male patient under 18 who had a stem cell transplant for acute lymphoblastic leukemia, so the T cells may come from the graft donor. CDR3s include the opening cysteine and the closing phenylalanine or tryptophan. A D gene is named only where the DNA matches it firmly. Some rows have no size entry. The others give once, few or many, or a class for an expanded clone.

V gene: TRBV4-3; D gene: .; clone size: .; J gene: TRBJ2-5; CDR3 DNA: TGCGCCAGCAGCCAAAAGGGGGGGATCCAAGAGACCCAGTACTTC; CDR3 protein: CASSQKGGIQETQYF
V gene: TRBV5-1; D gene: .; clone size: .; J gene: TRBJ2-3; CDR3 DNA: TGCGCCAGCAGCAGCTTACGGGTAGATACGCAGTATTTT; CDR3 protein: CASSSLRVDTQYF
V gene: TRBV7-9; D gene: .; clone size: .; J gene: TRBJ2-1; CDR3 DNA: TGTGCCAGCAGCAGCAGGGACAATGAGCAGTTCTTC; CDR3 protein: CASSSRDNEQFF
V gene: TRBV20-1; D gene: .; clone size: .; J gene: TRBJ2-7; CDR3 DNA: TGCAGTGCTAGAGCCCCGGGCCAGAGCTCCTACGAGCAGTACTTC; CDR3 protein: CSARAPGQSSYEQYF
V gene: TRBV12-3/TRBV12-4; D gene: .; clone size: .; J gene: TRBJ2-3; CDR3 DNA: TGTGCCAGCAGCCAAGCTCATGGAGGGGCGCCCTGTACGCAGTATTTT; CDR3 protein: CASSQAHGGAPCTQYF
V gene: TRBV29-1; D gene: .; clone size: .; J gene: TRBJ1-5; CDR3 DNA: TGCAGCGTTTCGGACGGGGATCAGCCCCAGCATTTT; CDR3 protein: CSVSDGDQPQHF
V gene: TRBV11-2; D gene: .; clone size: once; J gene: TRBJ2-7; CDR3 DNA: TGTGCCAGCAGCTTAATGGTGAGACTACAGGGCGAGCAGTACTTC; CDR3 protein: CASSLMVRLQGEQYF
V gene: TRBV18; D gene: .; clone size: few; J gene: TRBJ1-1; CDR3 DNA: TGTGCCAGCTCCCCCTGGGGAAGGCCCACTGAAGCTTTCTTT; CDR3 protein: CASSPWGRPTEAFF
V gene: TRBV7-2; D gene: .; clone size: few; J gene: TRBJ2-7; CDR3 DNA: TGTGCCAGCAGCTTAGATCCCCTCTACGAGCAGTACTTC; CDR3 protein: CASSLDPLYEQYF
V gene: TRBV28; D gene: TRBD2; clone size: few; J gene: TRBJ2-3; CDR3 DNA: TGTGCCAGCAGTCCCCTTCCGGGACTAGCGGGGACAGATACGCAGTATTTT; CDR3 protein: CASSPLPGLAGTDTQYF
V gene: TRBV28; D gene: .; clone size: .; J gene: TRBJ1-3; CDR3 DNA: TGTGCCAGCAGTGTCGAGGGGGGTACTGGAAACACCATATATTTT; CDR3 protein: CASSVEGGTGNTIYF
V gene: TRBV12-3/TRBV12-4; D gene: .; clone size: few; J gene: TRBJ2-5; CDR3 DNA: TGTGCCAGCAGTTTCCCCAACAGCGGACAAGAGACCCAGTACTTC; CDR3 protein: CASSFPNSGQETQYF
V gene: TRBV12-3/TRBV12-4; D gene: TRBD1; clone size: once; J gene: TRBJ2-1; CDR3 DNA: TGTGCCAGCAGTCCGACAGGGAATGAGCAGTTCTTC; CDR3 protein: CASSPTGNEQFF
V gene: TRBV3-1; D gene: .; clone size: .; J gene: TRBJ2-1; CDR3 DNA: TGTGCCAGCAGTTTTTCTGACAGCAGCATGACTAGCTCCTACAATGAGCAGTTCTTC; CDR3 protein: CASSFSDSSMTSSYNEQFF
V gene: TRBV2; D gene: TRBD1; clone size: .; J gene: TRBJ2-5; CDR3 DNA: TGTGCCAGCACAGGGGGCTCCACTTGGGGGGAGACCCAGTACTTC; CDR3 protein: CASTGGSTWGETQYF
V gene: TRBV4-1; D gene: .; clone size: few; J gene: TRBJ2-3; CDR3 DNA: TGCGCCAGCAGCCAAGGGCGCACAGATACGCAGTATTTT; CDR3 protein: CASSQGRTDTQYF
V gene: TRBV12-3/TRBV12-4; D gene: .; clone size: few; J gene: TRBJ2-3; CDR3 DNA: TGTGCCAGCACCTCGGGCCTAGCTTGGGATACGCAGTATTTT; CDR3 protein: CASTSGLAWDTQYF
V gene: TRBV5-1; D gene: .; clone size: few; J gene: TRBJ2-1; CDR3 DNA: TGCGCCAGCAGCTTCGATTTCTTATACAATGAGCAGTTCTTC; CDR3 protein: CASSFDFLYNEQFF
V gene: TRBV5-1; D gene: .; clone size: .; J gene: TRBJ1-5; CDR3 DNA: TGCGCCAGCAAGTCCGAGGGCCATCAGCCCCAGCATTTT; CDR3 protein: CASKSEGHQPQHF
V gene: TRBV27; D gene: .; clone size: .; J gene: TRBJ1-2; CDR3 DNA: TGTGCCAGCAGTTTCTCAGGAGACTATGGCTACACCTTC; CDR3 protein: CASSFSGDYGYTF
V gene: TRBV11-2; D gene: .; clone size: many; J gene: TRBJ2-7; CDR3 DNA: TGTGCCAGCAGTTATACCTACGAGCAGTACTTC; CDR3 protein: CASSYTYEQYF
V gene: TRBV7-2; D gene: .; clone size: many; J gene: TRBJ2-3; CDR3 DNA: TGTGCCAGCAGCTTATTCGTCGTGGGCGATACGCAGTATTTT; CDR3 protein: CASSLFVVGDTQYF
V gene: TRBV12-3/TRBV12-4; D gene: TRBD2; clone size: .; J gene: TRBJ2-1; CDR3 DNA: TGTGCCAGCAGTTTATCCGGGGGGAATGAGCAGTTCTTC; CDR3 protein: CASSLSGGNEQFF
V gene: TRBV12-3/TRBV12-4; D gene: .; clone size: .; J gene: TRBJ2-7; CDR3 DNA: TGTGCCAGCAGTCCTTTACCCTACGAGCAGTACTTC; CDR3 protein: CASSPLPYEQYF
V gene: TRBV5-4; D gene: .; clone size: .; J gene: TRBJ2-5; CDR3 DNA: TGTGCCAGCAGCTTGACTAGCCGAGAGACCCAGTACTTC; CDR3 protein: CASSLTSRETQYF
V gene: TRBV19; D gene: TRBD2; clone size: .; J gene: TRBJ2-1; CDR3 DNA: TGTGCCAGTTCGGGGGGGCACTACAATGAGCAGTTCTTC; CDR3 protein: CASSGGHYNEQFF
V gene: TRBV5-1; D gene: TRBD1; clone size: .; J gene: TRBJ1-1; CDR3 DNA: TGCGCCAGCAGCTTGGAGGGGTCAGGGGGCACTGAAGCTTTCTTT; CDR3 protein: CASSLEGSGGTEAFF
V gene: TRBV29-1; D gene: .; clone size: .; J gene: TRBJ2-7; CDR3 DNA: TGCAGCGTTGAAGCCGGGACTTCGAGCTCCTACGAGCAGTACTTC; CDR3 protein: CSVEAGTSSSYEQYF
V gene: TRBV5-1; D gene: .; clone size: .; J gene: TRBJ2-6; CDR3 DNA: TGCGCCAGCAGCCTTGGTAAGCCCTTCTCTGGGGCCAACGTCCTGACTTTC; CDR3 protein: CASSLGKPFSGANVLTF
V gene: TRBV29-1; D gene: TRBD2; clone size: .; J gene: TRBJ2-7; CDR3 DNA: TGCAGCATAACTAGCGGTTTGTGGTACGAGCAGTACTTC; CDR3 protein: CSITSGLWYEQYF
V gene: TRBV24-1; D gene: .; clone size: .; J gene: TRBJ2-1; CDR3 DNA: TGTGCCACCAGTGATTTGGTGGGCGGCTACAATGAGCAGTTCTTC; CDR3 protein: CATSDLVGGYNEQFF
V gene: TRBV29-1; D gene: .; clone size: .; J gene: TRBJ2-3; CDR3 DNA: TGCAGCGGACAGGTCCAACTCACAGATACGCAGTATTTT; CDR3 protein: CSGQVQLTDTQYF
V gene: TRBV9; D gene: .; clone size: .; J gene: TRBJ2-5; CDR3 DNA: TGTGCCAGCAGCGTAGACGCTCGGAGACAAGAGACCCAGTACTTC; CDR3 protein: CASSVDARRQETQYF
V gene: TRBV13; D gene: TRBD1; clone size: .; J gene: TRBJ2-7; CDR3 DNA: TGTGCCAGCAGCTCCACAGGGGCAAAGTACGAGCAGTACTTC; CDR3 protein: CASSSTGAKYEQYF
V gene: TRBV3-1; D gene: TRBD1; clone size: .; J gene: TRBJ2-7; CDR3 DNA: TGTGCCAGCAGCCAAGATGTCGACAGGGGCAATGACGAGCAGTACTTC; CDR3 protein: CASSQDVDRGNDEQYF
V gene: TRBV28; D gene: .; clone size: .; J gene: TRBJ2-1; CDR3 DNA: TGTGCCAGCAGCCGTCCACTGGGGGTAAATCCCTACAATGAGCAGTTCTTC; CDR3 protein: CASSRPLGVNPYNEQFF
V gene: TRBV7-3; D gene: .; clone size: .; J gene: TRBJ2-2; CDR3 DNA: TGTGCCAGCAGCTTAATGGTGCCCACCGGGGAGCTGTTTTTT; CDR3 protein: CASSLMVPTGELFF
V gene: TRBV27; D gene: .; clone size: few; J gene: TRBJ2-3; CDR3 DNA: TGTGCCAGCAGTGACCTAGCACCAGATACGCAGTATTTT; CDR3 protein: CASSDLAPDTQYF
V gene: TRBV12-3/TRBV12-4; D gene: .; clone size: .; J gene: TRBJ2-4; CDR3 DNA: TGTGCCAGCGGACCCCTTCAATCAAACATTCAGTACTTC; CDR3 protein: CASGPLQSNIQYF
V gene: TRBV2; D gene: .; clone size: .; J gene: TRBJ2-7; CDR3 DNA: TGTGCCAGCAGTGAAGCGACGGGGCGCTCCTACGAGCAGTACTTC; CDR3 protein: CASSEATGRSYEQYF
V gene: TRBV7-3; D gene: .; clone size: .; J gene: TRBJ2-5; CDR3 DNA: TGTGCCAGCAGCTTAAATGCCGGGACAAGTAATCAAGAGACCCAGTACTTC; CDR3 protein: CASSLNAGTSNQETQYF
V gene: TRBV5-1; D gene: TRBD2; clone size: few; J gene: TRBJ2-5; CDR3 DNA: TGCGCCAGCAGCTTGGTCGGCGGGGGACCCCAAGAGACCCAGTACTTC; CDR3 protein: CASSLVGGGPQETQYF
V gene: TRBV7-6; D gene: .; clone size: .; J gene: TRBJ2-2; CDR3 DNA: TGTGCCAGCAGCGGAGCGGTCCCCGGGGAGCTGTTTTTT; CDR3 protein: CASSGAVPGELFF
V gene: TRBV27; D gene: TRBD2; clone size: .; J gene: TRBJ2-3; CDR3 DNA: TGTGCCAGCAGTTCTGGGGGGGCGCAGTATTTT; CDR3 protein: CASSSGGAQYF
V gene: TRBV6-1; D gene: .; clone size: few; J gene: TRBJ1-1; CDR3 DNA: TGTGCCAGCAGTCCGGACAGCTTAAACACTGAAGCTTTCTTT; CDR3 protein: CASSPDSLNTEAFF
V gene: TRBV18; D gene: .; clone size: few; J gene: TRBJ2-5; CDR3 DNA: TGTGCCAGCTCGCGTACGGACAGAAGAACTGAGACCCAGTACTTC; CDR3 protein: CASSRTDRRTETQYF
V gene: TRBV5-1; D gene: .; clone size: few; J gene: TRBJ2-1; CDR3 DNA: TGCGCCAGCAGCTTCGACAATGAGCAGTTCTTC; CDR3 protein: CASSFDNEQFF
V gene: TRBV4-3; D gene: .; clone size: .; J gene: TRBJ2-7; CDR3 DNA: TGCGCCAGCAGCCATAGCGACACCTCCTACGAGCAGTACTTC; CDR3 protein: CASSHSDTSYEQYF
V gene: TRBV27; D gene: TRBD1; clone size: few; J gene: TRBJ2-7; CDR3 DNA: TGTGCCAGCAGTACCACAGGGGACGAGCAGTACTTC; CDR3 protein: CASSTTGDEQYF
V gene: TRBV15; D gene: .; clone size: .; J gene: TRBJ2-1; CDR3 DNA: TGTGCCACCAGCAGAGATCTTCCTAGAATAAACAATGAGCAGTTCTTC; CDR3 protein: CATSRDLPRINNEQFF
V gene: TRBV11-3; D gene: TRBD1; clone size: .; J gene: TRBJ2-5; CDR3 DNA: TGTGCCAGCAGCTTTTCGGGACAGGGGGCTGGAGAGACCCAGTACTTC; CDR3 protein: CASSFSGQGAGETQYF
V gene: TRBV7-9; D gene: .; clone size: .; J gene: TRBJ1-1; CDR3 DNA: TGTGCCAGCAGCTCTGGAGTAGGAGTAACTGAAGCTTTCTTT; CDR3 protein: CASSSGVGVTEAFF